This T cell receptor beta chain was captured in a study of blood T cell repertoires in COVID-19. In the study overall: T cells, B-cell-depleted T cells, or PBMCs supplied cDNA or gDNA.

Repertoires were generated with immunoSEQ multiplex PCR, while TCRdb's copy carries only in-frame clones and drops some. The data contain some 120,000 clones, 84% of them singletons. Trimming left V 9 bases short and J 1 base short, with 25 bases between. This CDR3 has 18 residues. CDR1 and CDR2 (germline): LNHNV, YYDKDF (reference sequence). The chain combines TRBV15 with TRBJ2-4; D perhaps matches TRBD2 (6 bases). What was sequenced was peripheral blood. The clonotype comes from a human donor in a cohort sampled during active COVID-19. Written as DNA, the CDR3 is TGTGCCACGAGAAGGGCGGGGTCCCGAACGGGGGCCAAAAACATTCAGTACTTC. Its protein product is CATRRAGSRTGAKNIQYF. The full variable domain, with the rest looked up from reference TRBV15 and TRBJ2-4, is DAMVIQNPRYQVTQFGKPVTLSCSQTLNHNVMYWYQQKSSQAPKLLFHYYDKDFNNEADTPDNFQSRRPNTSFCFLDIRSPGLGDTAMYLCATRRAGSRTGAKNIQYFGAGTRLSVL.